Listed here are 27 T cell receptor beta chains from one sample, sequenced in a study of T cell responses to AZD1222 COVID-19 vaccine. TCRdb's table, derived via immunoSEQ multiplex PCR, lists solely in-frame clones and lacks some. The data show 150,000 to 180,000 clones, with around nine tenths seen just once and approximately 20% held by the top ten. The sequencing used peripheral blood, collected on day 0 of AZD1222 vaccination. The receptors originated from an adult in good health.

J is TRBJ1-1 and V is TRBV7-8; D ambiguous. V was shortened by 3 bases and J by 10 bases, with 12 bases between the two germline ends. The CDR3 is 12 amino acids. Germline V gene data show CDR1 as SGHVS and CDR2 as FQNEAQ. CDR3 sequence: CASSFGLGSAFF. DNA for the CDR3: TGTGCCAGCAGCTTCGGATTGGGGTCAGCTTTCTTT.

CDR3 residues: CATSRRDRNTEAFF. CDR3 in DNA: TGTGCCACCAGCAGACGAGACAGGAACACTGAAGCTTTCTTT. V and J are TRBV15 and TRBJ1-1; D might be TRBD1 (5 bases). Per germline, CDR1 LNHNV and CDR2 YYDKDF (reference sequence). There are 14 residues in the CDR3. V shed 2 bases and J shed 1 base, with 8 bases lying between them.

A note on this clone: An end of the junction does not agree with germline; a read error may underlie this. The chain joins TRBV7-3 to TRBJ2-1, with 8 bases fitting TRBD1. The CDR3 contains 15 residues. The germline CDR1 and CDR2 sequences are SGHTA and FQGTGA. The DNA for the CDR3 is TGTGCCAACAGCTTAACGAGGACAGGGAACAATGAGCAGTTCTTC. Its protein is CANSLTRTGNNEQFF.

This chain connects TRBV9 to TRBJ2-3; D is uncertain. V lost 0 bases to trimming and J lost 3 bases, with 2 bases between them. Germline V gives CDR1 SGDLS, CDR2 YYNGEE. There are 12 residues in the CDR3. In DNA form, the CDR3 reads TGTGCCAGCAGCGTAGGAACAGATACGCAGTATTTT. Residues: CASSVGTDTQYF.

This rearrangement joins TRBV12-3 or TRBV12-4 to TRBJ1-2, with TRBD1 matching over 11 bases. The CDR3 runs 13 residues. The trim removed 5 bases at V and 7 bases at J, leaving 3 bases unmatched. Here the CDR3 DNA reads TGTGCCAGCAGTGAAGGGACAGGGGGTGGCTACACCTTC. It codes for CASSEGTGGGYTF.

The V gene is TRBV30, the J gene TRBJ1-6, with a weak D call TRBD1 (6 bases). V was trimmed by 4 bases and J by 7 bases, leaving 17 bases between them. The CDR3 runs 15 residues. Germline-derived CDR1 and CDR2 are GTSNPN and SVGIG (reference sequence). The CDR3 sequence: CAWKMGALGNSPLHF. CDR3 DNA: TGTGCCTGGAAAATGGGGGCGCTGGGGAATTCACCCCTCCACTTT.

This clone showed up just a few times. The rearrangement joins TRBV28 to TRBJ1-1; 7 bases map to TRBD1. J was trimmed by 1 base and V by 6 bases; bases with no gene match: 5. The CDR3 runs to 14 residues. Germline assignment: CDR1 MDHEN and CDR2 SYDVKM. The chain's CDR3 is CASSLGQKNTEAFF. Here the CDR3 DNA reads TGTGCCAGCAGCCTGGGACAGAAGAACACTGAAGCTTTCTTT. The variable domain in full, completed from reference TRBV28 and TRBJ1-1, reads DVKVTQSSRYLVKRTGEKVFLECVQDMDHENMFWYRQDPGLGLRLIYFSYDVKMKEKGDIPEGYSVSREKKERFSLILESASTNQTSMYLCASSLGQKNTEAFFGQGTRLTVV.

The V gene is TRBV27, the J gene TRBJ1-5; no definite D call. CDR3 length: 13 residues. V was shortened by 5 bases and J by 0 bases, with 5 bases between the two germline ends. Germline CDR1 MNHEY, CDR2 SMNVEV (reference sequence). The CDR3, as DNA: TGTGCCAGCAGTCCCGATAGCAATCAGCCCCAGCATTTT. Protein product: CASSPDSNQPQHF.

The V call is TRBV5-1, the J call TRBJ2-1; 8 positions agree with TRBD2. Germline CDR1 is SGHRS and CDR2 is YFSETQ. V shed 2 bases, J shed 3 bases, and the junction held 7 bases outside the gene matches. This CDR3 has 16 residues. The CDR3 DNA follows: TGCGCCAGCAGCTTAGGAGCGGGAGAGCTCTACAATGAGCAGTTCTTC. It specifies CASSLGAGELYNEQFF.

J is TRBJ1-3 and V is TRBV5-1; TRBD1 matches 7 bases. The V gene end was trimmed by 4 bases and the J gene end by 2 bases; junction bases not matched to a gene: 9. CDR1 is SGHRS, CDR2 YFSETQ, per germline. The CDR3 sequence is 16 residues long. This CDR3 is CASSPGTAGTGNTIYF. DNA for the CDR3: TGCGCCAGCAGCCCCGGGACAGCGGGAACTGGAAACACCATATATTTT.

This CDR3 is CASTPRAQGRTDTQYF. The DNA of the CDR3 is TGTGCCAGTACCCCACGGGCACAGGGGCGCACAGATACGCAGTATTTT. The chain has TRBV19 and TRBJ2-3; 7 bases agree with TRBD1. The CDR3 consists of 16 residues. Germline CDR1 is LNHDA and CDR2 is SQIVND (reference sequence). Trimming at V came to 7 bases and at J to 1 base, leaving 11 bases not matched to a gene.

The rearrangement links TRBV6-5 to TRBJ1-1, with D unresolved. Between the trimmed V and J ends, which lost 2 bases and 2 bases, there was a span of 12 bases. This CDR3 has 15 residues. Germline V gene data show CDR1 as MNHEY and CDR2 as SVGAGI. This chain's CDR3 is CASSYPTEGNTEAFF. In nucleotides, the CDR3 is TGTGCCAGCAGTTACCCTACAGAGGGTAACACTGAAGCTTTCTTT.

The J gene is TRBJ1-5, the V gene TRBV11-3; a possible D gene is TRBD1 (6 bases). The germline V gene has CDR1 SGHNT and CDR2 YENEEA. Between the trimmed V and J ends, which lost 4 bases and 2 bases, there was a span of 12 bases. CDR3 length: 15 amino acids. As DNA, the CDR3 is TGTGCCAGCAGCTCAAACAGGGCACGCAATCAGCCCCAGCATTTT. Its protein is CASSSNRARNQPQHF.

A note on this clone: At one boundary the junction diverges from the germline segment, which might be a read error. The rearrangement links TRBV7-7 to TRBJ2-3, with a weak D call TRBD2 (6 bases). The CDR3 covers 15 residues. Germline CDR1 reads SSHAT; CDR2 reads FNYEAQ (reference sequence). The CDR3 is CASSLGGGTTDTQYF. Written as DNA, the CDR3 is TGTGCTAGCAGCTTAGGTGGGGGGACCACAGATACGCAGTATTTT.

The chain combines TRBV9 with TRBJ1-1, with TRBD1 matching 8 bases. Germline loops: CDR1 SGDLS, CDR2 YYNGEE. After removal of 3 bases from V and 0 bases from J, the junction contained 4 bases not matched to a gene. The CDR3 has 15 residues. The CDR3 DNA sequence: TGTGCCAGCAGCGCACGGACAGGGATGAACACTGAAGCTTTCTTT. It codes for CASSARTGMNTEAFF.

This chain joins TRBV2 and TRBJ1-2; unclear D gene. Germline CDR1 reads SNHLY; CDR2 reads FYNNEI. The CDR3 covers 12 residues. Between the trimmed V and J ends, which lost 7 bases and 3 bases, there was a span of 9 bases. The chain's CDR3 is CASTGRHYGYTF. The CDR3 DNA follows: TGTGCCAGCACGGGCAGACACTATGGCTACACCTTC.

The rearrangement links TRBV6-5 to TRBJ1-3; 9 bases are a match to TRBD1. The CDR3 contains 15 residues. Looked up from germline, CDR1 is MNHEY and CDR2 is SVGAGI. With V trimmed by 6 bases and J by 9 bases, 12 bases remained unmatched. As DNA, the CDR3 is TGTGCCAGCAGGAACACAGGGGGCCAGGTGGGCACCATATATTTT. Residues: CASRNTGGQVGTIYF.

The gene calls are TRBV15 and TRBJ1-2, with D perhaps TRBD1 (5 bases). The CDR3 has 16 amino acids. Germline V gene lookup returns CDR1 LNHNV and CDR2 YYDKDF (reference sequence). V shed 0 bases and J shed 5 bases, with 16 bases lying between them. CDR3 loop: CATSREHIRGQYGYTF. In DNA form, the CDR3 reads TGTGCCACCAGCAGAGAACACATACGGGGCCAATATGGCTACACCTTC.

The chain joins TRBV6-5 to TRBJ1-3, with no clear D. V was cut by 6 bases and J by 0 bases, with 6 bases left in between. Germline values: CDR1 MNHEY, CDR2 SVGAGI. The CDR3 is 13 amino acids. The CDR3 coding sequence is TGTGCCAGCAGAGACTTCTCTGGAAACACCATATATTTT. It specifies CASRDFSGNTIYF.

The chain is built from TRBV11-2 and TRBJ1-4, with no clear D. Germline values: CDR1 SGHAT, CDR2 FQNNGV. The CDR3 loop spans 13 amino acids. Trimming stripped 6 bases from V and 2 bases from J, with 7 bases between. Here the CDR3 DNA reads TGTGCCAGCAGGGGAACGACTAATGAAAAACTGTTTTTT. Encoded protein: CASRGTTNEKLFF.

V is TRBV6-2 or TRBV6-3 and J is TRBJ1-2; 7 bases align to TRBD1. The trim removed 6 bases at V and 1 base at J, leaving 8 bases unmatched. CDR3 size: 15 residues. Germline CDR1 is MNHEY and CDR2 is SVGEGT. The DNA of the CDR3 is TGTGCCAGCAGCTTCCGGGACAGCTATAACTATGGCTACACCTTC. Translation: CASSFRDSYNYGYTF.

There are a few counts of this clone. V gene TRBV27 combines with J gene TRBJ1-3; D is unresolved. Trimming removed 2 bases from V and 1 base from J, with 3 bases in between. Germline loops: CDR1 MNHEY, CDR2 SMNVEV (reference sequence). The CDR3 length is 13 residues. The CDR3 coding sequence is TGTGCCAGCAGTTTACTTTCTGGAAACACCATATATTTT. This translates into CASSLLSGNTIYF.

For the CDR3, the DNA is TGTGCAGGGGGAGGGAGCAATCAGCCCCAGCATTTT. Protein product: CAGGGSNQPQHF. V and J are TRBV12-5 and TRBJ1-5; TRBD1 is a possible D gene (6 bases). The germline gives CDR1 LGHNT, CDR2 FRNRAP. The CDR3 sequence is 12 residues long.

V and J are TRBV19 and TRBJ1-2, with a tentative D call TRBD1 (5 bases). CDR1 is LNHDA and CDR2 is SQIVND in the germline V gene (reference sequence). V shed 1 base and J shed 8 bases, with 8 bases lying between them. This CDR3 is 12 amino acids long. The DNA of the CDR3 is TGTGCCAGTAGTATAGTTGACAGAGGCTACACCTTC. Its translation is CASSIVDRGYTF.

On this clone: The same CDR3 can be traced to other DNA sequences in this sample. The rearrangement uses TRBV5-1 and TRBJ1-6, with D perhaps matching TRBD1 (6 bases). V lost 2 bases to trimming and J lost 7 bases, with 10 bases between them. There are 14 residues in the CDR3. Germline assignment: CDR1 SGHRS and CDR2 YFSETQ. The CDR3 here is CASSLGQGNSPLHF. The CDR3 DNA reads TGCGCCAGCAGCTTAGGCCAGGGGAATTCACCCCTCCACTTT.

The chain carries TRBV19 and TRBJ2-5; TRBD1 is a possible D gene (6 bases). The V end lost 4 bases, the J end lost 3 bases, and 9 bases lay between the germline ends. The CDR3 contains 13 residues. The germline V gene encodes CDR1 LNHDA and CDR2 SQIVND (reference sequence). CDR3 sequence: CASSTRQEETQYF. The CDR3 nucleotides read TGTGCCAGTAGTACTAGACAGGAAGAGACCCAGTACTTC. The variable domain in full, completed from reference TRBV19 and TRBJ2-5, reads DGGITQSPKYLFRKEGQNVTLSCEQNLNHDAMYWYRQDPGQGLRLIYYSQIVNDFQKGDIAEGYSVSREKKESFPLTVTSAQKNPTAFYLCASSTRQEETQYFGPGTRLLVL.

The chain carries TRBV21-1 and TRBJ2-5; the D call of TRBD2 is as the table states it, not checked on the DNA. TRBV21-1 is described as a pseudogene. This CDR3 has 15 residues. CDR3 loop: CASWKRRGRSETQYF. In DNA, the CDR3 is TGTGCCAGCTGGAAGAGGAGGGGCCGATCAGAGACCCAGTACTTC.